Listed below are T cell receptor beta chains from one sample, sequenced in a study of OX40 agonist ivuxolimab in advanced cancers. Sequencing was performed with immunoSEQ multiplex PCR; in TCRdb, only in-frame clones are kept and a portion is missing. This sample has 70,000 or so clones, with 92% found just once. The sample was CD4+ or CD8+ T cells sorted from blood, taken in a trial of the OX40 agonist ivuxolimab. The origin of the receptors is an adult with an advanced solid tumor such as melanoma, head and neck, liver or kidney cancer. Each CDR3 is given with its conserved first and last residue. Each record gives: V gene, J gene, clone size, D gene, CDR3 DNA, CDR3 protein. D genes are given only for firm matches. A clone size is listed for some rows: how often the clone was seen (once, few, many), or a class if it is expanded.

V: TRBV13; J: TRBJ2-7; size: .; D: .; DNA: TGTGCCAGCAGCTTTGGGGACAACTACGAGCAGTACTTC; CDR3: CASSFGDNYEQYF
V: TRBV6-5; J: TRBJ1-2; size: .; D: TRBD1; DNA: TGTGCCAGCAGCTCCGGGACAGGTTCTAACTATGGCTACACCTTC; CDR3: CASSSGTGSNYGYTF
V: TRBV6-6; J: TRBJ2-1; size: .; D: TRBD2; DNA: TGTGCCAGCAGTTACCCCGGGACTAGCGGTTTCAATGAGCAGTTCTTC; CDR3: CASSYPGTSGFNEQFF
V: TRBV5-6; J: TRBJ2-7; size: .; D: .; DNA: TGTGCCAGCAGCACGGGGGGCGGACCCTACGAGCAGTACTTC; CDR3: CASSTGGGPYEQYF
V: TRBV7-2; J: TRBJ2-7; size: .; D: .; DNA: TGTGCCAGCAGCAATGGACAGAACTACGAGCAGTACTTC; CDR3: CASSNGQNYEQYF
V: TRBV5-4; J: TRBJ1-1; size: .; D: .; DNA: TGTGCCAGCAGCTTGGCCGGACCCCACACTGAAGCTTTCTTT; CDR3: CASSLAGPHTEAFF
V: TRBV15; J: TRBJ2-7; size: .; D: .; DNA: TGTGCCACCAGCAGAGAAGGAGGGTTTTACGAGCAGTACTTC; CDR3: CATSREGGFYEQYF
V: TRBV12-1; J: TRBJ2-7; size: .; D: .; DNA: TGTGCCAGCAGCTTACTAGCGGGGGGGCGTTATGGCGAGCAGTACTTC; CDR3: CASSLLAGGRYGEQYF
V: TRBV10-3; J: TRBJ2-5; size: .; D: TRBD2; DNA: TGTGCCATCAGGGAACCGGGACTAGCGGGGGGGCAGGTCCAAGAGACCCAGTACTTC; CDR3: CAIREPGLAGGQVQETQYF
V: TRBV27; J: TRBJ2-7; size: .; D: TRBD1; DNA: TGTGCCAGCAGTTTATACAGGGGGCAAGAGCAGTACTTC; CDR3: CASSLYRGQEQYF
V: TRBV9; J: TRBJ1-1; size: .; D: .; DNA: TGTGCCAGCAGCTCCTCGGGGGGAGACATTGAAGCTTTCTTT; CDR3: CASSSSGGDIEAFF
V: TRBV27; J: TRBJ1-1; size: few; D: .; DNA: TGTGCCAGCAGCTCCCAGACAGACACTGAAGCTTTCTTT; CDR3: CASSSQTDTEAFF
V: TRBV13; J: TRBJ1-2; size: .; D: .; DNA: TGTGCCAGCAGCTTAGGCCCAACAGGGTCGAGGAATGGCTACACCTTC; CDR3: CASSLGPTGSRNGYTF
V: TRBV9; J: TRBJ2-7; size: .; D: .; DNA: TGTGCCAGCAACCAAGGGGGGCAGGGGTCCTACGAGCAGTACTTC; CDR3: CASNQGGQGSYEQYF
V: TRBV10-3; J: TRBJ2-1; size: .; D: TRBD2; DNA: TGTGCCATCAGTAGCGGGGGTTCCTACAATGAGCAGTTCTTC; CDR3: CAISSGGSYNEQFF
V: TRBV2; J: TRBJ1-2; size: .; D: TRBD1; DNA: TGTGCCAGCACCTGGACAGGCCTTAACTATGGCTACACCTTC; CDR3: CASTWTGLNYGYTF
V: TRBV30; J: TRBJ2-7; size: .; D: TRBD1; DNA: TGTGCCTGGAGTGTACTCTTGACAGGGGGCGAGCAGTACTTC; CDR3: CAWSVLLTGGEQYF
V: TRBV7-3; J: TRBJ2-3; size: .; D: .; DNA: TGTGCCAGCAGCCCCGGGGACCCCCTCGCGCAGTATTTT; CDR3: CASSPGDPLAQYF
V: TRBV7-9; J: TRBJ1-2; size: .; D: .; DNA: TGTGCCAGCAGCTTAGAGGACGCCGTGAGTTATGGCTACACCTTC; CDR3: CASSLEDAVSYGYTF
V: TRBV30; J: TRBJ1-5; size: few; D: TRBD1; DNA: TGTGCCTGGAGCCACAGGGGGTTAGGCAATCAGCCCCAGCATTTT; CDR3: CAWSHRGLGNQPQHF
V: TRBV15; J: TRBJ2-7; size: once; D: .; DNA: TGTGCCACCAGCGGCAGGGGTTACCGTAGTTCCTACGAGCAGTACTTC; CDR3: CATSGRGYRSSYEQYF
V: TRBV7-9; J: TRBJ1-5; size: .; D: .; DNA: TGTGCCAGCAGCCTAGACAGTAGCAATCAGCCCCAGCATTTT; CDR3: CASSLDSSNQPQHF
V: TRBV5-5; J: TRBJ2-1; size: .; D: .; DNA: TGTGCCAGCAGCTTGGATGGCGGGGGCAACAATGAGCAGTTCTTC; CDR3: CASSLDGGGNNEQFF
V: TRBV27; J: TRBJ1-4; size: .; D: .; DNA: TGTGCCAGCAGCCTAATCTTGGGGGCGGCTGAAAAACTGTTTTTT; CDR3: CASSLILGAAEKLFF
V: TRBV4-1; J: TRBJ2-7; size: .; D: .; DNA: TGCGCCAGCAGCCATCAAGGGAGCTCCTACGAGCAGTACTTC; CDR3: CASSHQGSSYEQYF
V: TRBV14; J: TRBJ1-2; size: once; D: TRBD1; DNA: TGTGCCAGCAGCCTTTACAGGGGAGCCTATGGCTACACCTTC; CDR3: CASSLYRGAYGYTF
V: TRBV10-1; J: TRBJ2-7; size: .; D: TRBD2; DNA: TGCGCCAGCGGACTAGCGGGGGAGGACGAGCAGTACTTC; CDR3: CASGLAGEDEQYF
V: TRBV4-3; J: TRBJ2-7; size: .; D: .; DNA: TGCGCCAGCAGCCAAGTCCTGGGGGCGGTTTACGAGCAGTACTTC; CDR3: CASSQVLGAVYEQYF
V: TRBV27; J: TRBJ1-2; size: .; D: .; DNA: TGTGCCAGCAGTCTTGGGGGTAGCCCTTATGGCTACACCTTC; CDR3: CASSLGGSPYGYTF
V: TRBV29-1; J: TRBJ2-7; size: .; D: .; DNA: TGCAGCGTTTGGACAGAGAGCTCCTACGAGCAGTACTTC; CDR3: CSVWTESSYEQYF
V: TRBV29-1; J: TRBJ1-1; size: .; D: .; DNA: TGCAGCGTTGAAGATCGACGGGGGAACACTGAAGCTTTCTTT; CDR3: CSVEDRRGNTEAFF
V: TRBV10-3; J: TRBJ1-2; size: .; D: .; DNA: TGTGCCATCAGTGAGTCGGGAGATCCCTATGGCTACACCTTC; CDR3: CAISESGDPYGYTF
V: TRBV12-5; J: TRBJ2-1; size: .; D: .; DNA: TGTGCTAGTGGACATTTTGGAGCACTTGAGCAGTTCTTC; CDR3: CASGHFGALEQFF
V: TRBV9; J: TRBJ2-3; size: .; D: TRBD2; DNA: TGTGCCAGCAGCGTGGACTCGGGACTAGCGAGCACAGATACGCAGTATTTT; CDR3: CASSVDSGLASTDTQYF
V: TRBV7-2; J: TRBJ1-6; size: .; D: .; DNA: TGTGCCAGCAGCTTAGTGGGGGGAAATTCACCCCTCCACTTT; CDR3: CASSLVGGNSPLHF
V: TRBV11-2; J: TRBJ2-1; size: .; D: .; DNA: TGTGCCAGCAACTTACCCCCCAGGGGTAATGAGCAGTTCTTC; CDR3: CASNLPPRGNEQFF
V: TRBV4-1; J: TRBJ1-6; size: .; D: .; DNA: TGCGCCAGCAGCCAACAGACGAGCTCCTATAATTCACCCCTCCACTTT; CDR3: CASSQQTSSYNSPLHF
V: TRBV7-9; J: TRBJ2-7; size: .; D: .; DNA: TGTGCCAGCGAAGTTCTGGGGACCTACGAGCAGTACTTC; CDR3: CASEVLGTYEQYF
V: TRBV4-1; J: TRBJ1-2; size: .; D: .; DNA: TGCGCCAGCAGCCAAGGGAGGAACTATGGCTACACCTTC; CDR3: CASSQGRNYGYTF
V: TRBV20-1; J: TRBJ2-4; size: .; D: .; DNA: TGCAGTGCACCACAGGGCAACATTCAGTACTTC; CDR3: CSAPQGNIQYF
V: TRBV19; J: TRBJ2-7; size: .; D: TRBD1; DNA: TGTGCCAGTAGTCCCGGGACAGTCTCCTACGAGCAGTACTTC; CDR3: CASSPGTVSYEQYF
V: TRBV7-8; J: TRBJ2-7; size: .; D: TRBD1; DNA: TGTGCCAGCAGCTTAGCCCTCCTACAGGGGATAACGGCCTACGAGCAGTACTTC; CDR3: CASSLALLQGITAYEQYF
V: TRBV11-2; J: TRBJ2-7; size: .; D: .; DNA: TGTGCCACCCTTAGGGCAGGGCAGGGCGAGCAGTACTTC; CDR3: CATLRAGQGEQYF
V: TRBV11-2; J: TRBJ2-1; size: once; D: TRBD1; DNA: TGTGCCAGCAGCTTAGAGGGGGTAGGGACAGGGTACTACAATGAGCAGTTCTTC; CDR3: CASSLEGVGTGYYNEQFF
V: TRBV11-2; J: TRBJ2-1; size: few; D: .; DNA: TGTGCCAGCAGGGTGGGACTTGAGCAGTTCTTC; CDR3: CASRVGLEQFF
V: TRBV5-1; J: TRBJ1-1; size: .; D: .; DNA: TGCGCCAGCAGCTGGGCGGTAGGGGACACTGAAGCTTTCTTT; CDR3: CASSWAVGDTEAFF
V: TRBV6-1; J: TRBJ2-7; size: .; D: .; DNA: TGTGCCAGCAGTGAAGACGCAGGGGACTTGGACGAGCAGTACTTC; CDR3: CASSEDAGDLDEQYF
V: TRBV6-5; J: TRBJ2-5; size: .; D: TRBD1; DNA: TGTGCCAGCAGGACAGGGCATCAAGAGACCCAGTACTTC; CDR3: CASRTGHQETQYF
V: TRBV27; J: TRBJ2-1; size: few; D: TRBD1; DNA: TGTGCCAGCAGTTTATCGATAATCCAGGGGGCGAATGAGCAGTTCTTC; CDR3: CASSLSIIQGANEQFF
V: TRBV6-1; J: TRBJ2-7; size: .; D: TRBD1; DNA: TGTGCCAGCAGTATTCGACAGGGTACCTACGAGCAGTACTTC; CDR3: CASSIRQGTYEQYF
V: TRBV29-1; J: TRBJ2-7; size: .; D: TRBD1; DNA: TGCAGCGTTGGGACAGGGGACCCCTACGAGCAGTACTTC; CDR3: CSVGTGDPYEQYF
V: TRBV11-2; J: TRBJ2-1; size: .; D: .; DNA: TGTGCCAGCAGCTTAGAATGGTTGAGCTCCTACAATGAGCAGTTCTTC; CDR3: CASSLEWLSSYNEQFF
V: TRBV11-2; J: TRBJ2-7; size: .; D: .; DNA: TGTGCCAGCAGCTTAGGGGTCTACGAGCAGTACTTC; CDR3: CASSLGVYEQYF